The 6 T cell receptor beta chains listed next were all sequenced from one sample in a study of preoperative IRX-2 immunotherapy in early breast cancer. The table came from immunoSEQ multiplex PCR; TCRdb's copy has only in-frame clones and leaves some out. The profile shows some 59,000 clones, roughly 94% of them singletons. Indicated treatment: preoperative locoregional IRX-2 cytokine immunotherapy. The specimen was obtained from a patient treated with IRX-2 immunotherapy. The receptors come from a human donor with breast cancer.

The chain uses TRBV10-1 and TRBJ1-2; 7 bases map to TRBD1. This CDR3 region has 15 residues. Germline V gene sequence: CDR1 WNHNN, CDR2 SYGVQD (reference sequence). J lost 0 bases, V lost 8 bases, and 9 bases had no gene match. This chain's CDR3 is CASSRGTITNYGYTF. In nucleotides, the CDR3 is TGCGCCAGCTCCAGGGGGACGATAACTAACTATGGCTACACCTTC.

The V call is TRBV28, the J call TRBJ2-3, with D perhaps TRBD1 (5 bases). V shed 8 bases and J shed 1 base, with 13 bases lying between them. There are 14 residues in the CDR3. CDR1 and CDR2 from the germline V gene are MDHEN and SYDVKM. The chain's CDR3 is CASEVVGGTDTQYF. Here the CDR3 DNA reads TGTGCCAGCGAGGTGGTAGGGGGCACAGATACGCAGTATTTT.

V gene TRBV7-9 combines with J gene TRBJ2-1; D not certain. The germline V gene encodes CDR1 SEHNR and CDR2 FQNEAQ (reference sequence). The CDR3 spans 14 residues. Trimming cost V 3 bases and J 1 base, with 7 bases left between them. This CDR3 reads CASSFQDSYNEQFF. The CDR3 coding sequence is TGTGCCAGCAGCTTTCAGGATTCCTACAATGAGCAGTTCTTC.

The chain is built from TRBV5-6 and TRBJ2-2; TRBD2 matches at 8 bases. The length of the CDR3 is 16 residues. Germline V gene lookup returns CDR1 SGHDT and CDR2 YYEEEE. The junction had 7 bases not matched to a gene; V was cut back by 0 bases and J by 6 bases. CDR3 residues: CASSLAHSGSPGELFF. The CDR3 DNA follows: TGTGCCAGCAGCTTGGCTCACAGCGGGAGCCCCGGGGAGCTGTTTTTT.

The J gene is TRBJ2-5, the V gene TRBV11-2; no clear D gene. Germline V gives CDR1 SGHAT, CDR2 FQNNGV. The CDR3 covers 12 residues. V was cut by 8 bases and J by 1 base, with 8 bases left in between. The CDR3 DNA reads as TGTGCCAGCCGGGCAGGCCAAGAGACCCAGTACTTC. It is translated as CASRAGQETQYF.

This chain links TRBV19 with TRBJ1-1; the match to TRBD1 covers 8 bases. Germline V gene data show CDR1 as LNHDA and CDR2 as SQIVND (reference sequence). CDR3 length: 14 residues. With V trimmed by 10 bases and J by 6 bases, 13 bases remained unmatched. The CDR3 sequence: CATLRTGYYSEAFF. CDR3 nucleotides: TGTGCCACCTTACGGACAGGGTATTACTCTGAAGCTTTCTTT.